These 5 T cell receptor beta chains came from one sample sequenced in a study of cytomegalovirus exposure and HLA in healthy donors. The PCR made use of 60 Vbeta and 13 Jbeta primers. TCRdb keeps only in-frame clones here, not all; method: immunoSEQ multiplex PCR. The sample holds approximately 61,000 clones, around 72% seen once. The specimen sequenced was PBMCs. Receptors originate from a man in his fifties or sixties in good health and CMV-seropositive.

J is TRBJ1-5 and V is TRBV19; TRBD1 matches at 7 bases. V was clipped by 0 bases and J by 14 bases; unmatched bases: 7. Germline values: CDR1 LNHDA, CDR2 SQIVND (reference sequence). The CDR3 runs to 13 residues. The DNA of the CDR3 is TGTGCCAGTAGTATAGACAAGACAGGGTCCAAGCATTTT. It translates to CASSIDKTGSKHF.

The chain employs TRBV18 and TRBJ2-1; 7 bases line up with TRBD2. The junction had 1 base not matched to a gene; V was cut back by 5 bases and J by 6 bases. Germline V lookup: CDR1 KGHSH, CDR2 LQKENI. CDR3 length equals 12 residues. CDR3 in DNA: TGTGCCAGCTCAGGGGGGGGCAATGAGCAGTTCTTC. Encoded protein: CASSGGGNEQFF.

This chain uses TRBV7-9 with TRBJ2-7; 7 bases agree with TRBD1. Germline V gives CDR1 SEHNR, CDR2 FQNEAQ (reference sequence). The trim removed 5 bases at V and 2 bases at J, leaving 6 bases unmatched. The CDR3 has 14 residues. This chain's CDR3 is CASSPRDRAYEQYF. CDR3 sequence (DNA): TGTGCCAGCAGCCCCCGGGACAGAGCCTACGAGCAGTACTTC.

The chain uses TRBV18 and TRBJ1-1; 11 bases map to TRBD1. The CDR3 consists of 14 residues. Looked up from germline, CDR1 is KGHSH and CDR2 is LQKENI. J was trimmed by 6 bases and V by 4 bases; bases with no gene match: 4. CDR3 DNA: TGTGCCAGCTCACGTGCGGGACAGGGGGCTGAAGCTTTCTTT. Encoded protein: CASSRAGQGAEAFF. Full variable domain (remainder filled in from reference TRBV18 and TRBJ1-1): NAGVMQNPRHLVRRRGQEARLRCSPMKGHSHVYWYRQLPEEGLKFMVYLQKENIIDESGMPKERFSAEFPKEGPSILRIQQVVRGDSAAYFCASSRAGQGAEAFFGQGTRLTVV.

Here the CDR3 reads CASSLGTYGYTF. In DNA, the CDR3 is TGTGCCAGCAGCTTGGGGACATATGGCTACACCTTC. V is TRBV7-2 and J is TRBJ1-2; a possible D gene is TRBD1 (6 bases). Germline lookup yields CDR1 SGHTA and CDR2 FQGNSA. The ends were cut back, 3 bases at V and 5 bases at J, with 7 bases in the middle. This CDR3 comprises 12 residues. Supplemented by reference TRBV7-2 and TRBJ1-2, the full variable domain reads GAGVSQSPSNKVTEKGKDVELRCDPISGHTALYWYRQSLGQGLEFLIYFQGNSAPDKSGLPSDRFSAERTGGSVSTLTIQRTQQEDSAVYLCASSLGTYGYTFGSGTRLTVV.